This TCR beta chain was recorded in a study of T cells and Merkel cell carcinoma outcomes. Study-wide results and limits: Reportedly, T-cell repertoire with density predicts Merkel cell carcinoma outcomes.

The CDR3 has 15 residues. Germline CDR1 KGHSH, CDR2 LQKENI. Sequencing was performed with immunoSEQ multiplex PCR; in TCRdb, only in-frame clones are kept and a portion is missing. The sample shows under 15,000 clones, 95% to 96% of them seen only once. Remarks on this clone: Its antigen is still unknown. An end of the junction does not agree with germline; a read error may underlie this.

Sequencing was done on a sample of tumor tissue from Merkel cell carcinoma. The V and J genes are TRBV18 and TRBJ2-7; D is possibly TRBD2 (6 bases). The TCR originated in a human donor with Merkel cell carcinoma. The CDR3 nucleotides are TGTGCCAGCTCACCCGACGGAGGGGTTACCTACGAACAGTACTTC. It encodes CASSPDGGVTYEQYF.